Sequencing of this T cell receptor beta chain was carried out in a study of blood T cells in healthy people across ages. Through a sample-barcoded 5' primer and a J-beta primer mix, a second PCR was run for roughly 6 to 12 cycles. TCRdb fed the 5' RACE reads into MiXCR, producing one record per CDR3 protein. The sample shows approximately 670,000 distinct CDR3 sequences, 40% to 50% of them seen only once. The CDR3 loop spans 14 amino acids. Deletions cut 0 bases from V and 4 bases from J, with 9 bases between. The authors drew 8 to 10 milliliters of peripheral blood from each donor. Sequenced: blood. The TCR was taken from a man of 80 years or more in good health. The V gene is TRBV12-3 or TRBV12-4, the J gene TRBJ1-2; D perhaps matches TRBD1 (5 bases). The DNA for the CDR3 is TGTGCCAGCAGTTTAGCCGGGGGAAGCTATGGCTACACCTTC. As protein: CASSLAGGSYGYTF.